This T cell receptor (beta chain) was captured by sequencing in a study of T cells in Graves' hyperthyroidism and ophthalmopathy. Whole-study findings and limits: Also found in blood were most expanded thyroid clonotypes above 0.001. Researchers report that a 13 V-J model separated ophthalmopathy from stable hyperthyroidism.

This CDR3 has 16 amino acids. V lost 4 bases to trimming and J lost 3 bases, with 18 bases between them. CDR1 and CDR2 from the germline V gene are LNHNV and YYDKDF (reference sequence). Uncontrolled infection, other autoimmune disease, pregnancy or lactation barred patients from enrollment. The diagnoses drew upon clinical symptoms, serum thyroxine and TRAb, thyroid ultrasound and orbital computed tomography. On this clonotype itself: Its matching antigen is unknown.

Using RNA transcripts as the source, TCR beta CDR3 regions were amplified. The primer set for the first-round RT-PCR of the TCR CDR3 was HTBI. From the multiplex PCR reads, TCRdb called clonotypes with MiXCR, one entry per CDR3 protein. The top ten clones hold less than 8.5% of a sample with approximately 640,000 distinct CDR3 sequences, nearly 45% of them seen once. Sequencing was done on a sample of peripheral blood or thyroid tissue (not recorded which). This TCR was recovered from an adult man with Graves' disease, either hyperthyroidism or ophthalmopathy (not recorded which). This chain joins TRBV15 and TRBJ1-1; D unresolved. The CDR3 loop is CATSKTVSPVDTEAFF. The CDR3 bases are TGTGCCACCAGCAAAACGGTGTCCCCAGTCGACACTGAAGCTTTCTTT.